This is a list of T cell receptor beta chains from one sample in a study of spatial heterogeneity in lung cancer. TCRdb re-derived calls from the 5' RACE reads in MiXCR, one entry per CDR3 protein. The repertoire holds approximately 24,000 distinct CDR3 sequences, with 4.5% to 5.5% as singletons. The specimen was PBMCs, collected at surgery. Receptor source: a male donor with early-stage non-small cell lung cancer. Each CDR3 is given with its conserved first and last residue. The D gene is left open where the match is weak. The size entry is marked missing in some rows and otherwise reads once, few, many or a size class.

>TRBJ2-1|TRBD2|medium-sized|TRBV3-1
CASSPDSGRAGFGEQFF
TGTGCCAGCAGCCCTGATAGCGGGAGGGCCGGATTTGGTGAGCAGTTCTTC
>TRBJ2-3|-|many|TRBV14
CASSQLRRTDTQYF
TGTGCCAGCAGCCAACTACGACGGACAGATACGCAGTATTTT
>TRBJ2-2|TRBD2|many|TRBV20-1
CSARAAGENTGELFF
TGCAGTGCTAGAGCCGCGGGAGAAAACACCGGGGAGCTGTTTTTT
>TRBJ1-2|TRBD1|few|TRBV6-1
CASSGQGYGYTF
TGTGCCAGCAGTGGACAGGGCTATGGCTACACCTTC
>TRBJ2-1|TRBD2|-|TRBV6-1
CASSRTSSVSYNEQFF
TGTGCCAGCAGTAGGACTAGTTCGGTCTCCTACAATGAGCAGTTCTTC
>TRBJ2-1|TRBD2|many|TRBV6-5
CASSYWAGVNEQFF
TGTGCCAGCAGTTATTGGGCGGGAGTCAATGAGCAGTTCTTC
>TRBJ2-3|-|-|TRBV24-1
CATGSGSTDTQYF
TGTGCCACGGGATCGGGGAGCACAGATACGCAGTATTTT
>TRBJ2-3|TRBD2|many|TRBV7-9
CASSFPQGGRNTDTQYF
TGTGCCAGCAGCTTTCCCCAAGGCGGGAGAAACACAGATACGCAGTATTTT
>TRBJ2-6|TRBD2|many|TRBV11-2
CASSLAGTSKDSGANVLTF
TGTGCCAGCAGCTTGGCCGGGACTAGTAAAGATTCTGGGGCCAACGTCCTGACTTTC
>TRBJ1-5|-|-|TRBV6-2/TRBV6-3
CATERDPNQPQHF
TGTGCCACCGAAAGGGACCCCAATCAGCCCCAGCATTTT
>TRBJ2-1|TRBD2|many|TRBV12-3/TRBV12-4
CATLRTSGLNEQFF
TGTGCCACTCTCCGGACTAGCGGCCTCAATGAGCAGTTCTTC
>TRBJ1-1|-|many|TRBV4-1
CASSITRESGRVTEAFF
TGCGCCAGCAGCATTACCCGGGAGTCGGGGAGAGTCACTGAAGCTTTCTTT
>TRBJ1-1|-|many|TRBV30
CAWKNRVPNTEAFF
TGTGCCTGGAAAAATAGGGTCCCGAACACTGAAGCTTTCTTT
>TRBJ2-7|-|medium-sized|TRBV13
CASSFGGPYEQYF
TGTGCCAGCAGCTTCGGCGGACCGTACGAGCAGTACTTC
>TRBJ1-6|-|medium-sized|TRBV4-3
CASSQEGGSYNSPLHF
TGCGCCAGCAGCCAAGAGGGCGGCTCCTATAATTCACCCCTCCACTTT
>TRBJ2-1|-|many|TRBV7-2
CASASYNEQFF
TGTGCCAGCGCCTCCTACAATGAGCAGTTCTTC
>TRBJ2-1|-|many|TRBV7-2
CASSLDRQYNEQFF
TGTGCCAGCAGCTTAGATCGTCAGTACAATGAGCAGTTCTTC
>TRBJ2-5|-|medium-sized|TRBV20-1
CSASDSGQETQYF
TGCAGTGCTTCGGATAGCGGACAAGAGACCCAGTACTTC
>TRBJ1-3|-|many|TRBV7-2
CASSPSGVPGNTIYF
TGTGCCAGCAGCCCTTCGGGGGTCCCTGGAAACACCATATATTTT
>TRBJ2-7|TRBD1|many|TRBV5-1
CASSFAGTASYEQYF
TGCGCCAGCAGCTTCGCCGGGACAGCCTCCTACGAGCAGTACTTC
>TRBJ1-1|-|-|TRBV5-1
CASSPKSRDTEAFF
TGCGCCAGCAGCCCGAAAAGTAGGGACACTGAAGCTTTCTTT
>TRBJ2-7|-|many|TRBV25-1
CASRAGGRGERYF
TGTGCCAGCAGGGCCGGAGGGCGAGGCGAGCGGTACTTC
>TRBJ2-1|TRBD2|many|TRBV7-8
CASSSGLAGSSYNEQFF
TGTGCCAGCAGCTCGGGACTAGCGGGAAGCTCCTACAATGAGCAGTTCTTC
>TRBJ2-1|-|medium-sized|TRBV5-1
CASSLSGTAGEQFF
TGCGCCAGCAGCCTAAGCGGAACGGCGGGTGAGCAGTTCTTC
>TRBJ2-1|-|-|TRBV30
CAWSVPPANNEQFF
TGTGCCTGGAGTGTCCCCCCAGCGAACAATGAGCAGTTCTTC
>TRBJ2-1|-|medium-sized|TRBV10-3
CAISEGGNNEQFF
TGTGCCATCAGTGAGGGAGGAAACAATGAGCAGTTCTTC
>TRBJ1-1|-|many|TRBV7-2
CASSLDREGEAFF
TGTGCCAGCAGCTTAGACAGGGAGGGTGAAGCTTTCTTT
>TRBJ1-1|-|many|TRBV28
CASSIHTGSTEAFF
TGTGCCAGCAGTATACATACAGGGTCGACTGAAGCTTTCTTT
>TRBJ2-2|-|many|TRBV18
CASSPQGTNTGELFF
TGTGCCAGCTCACCACAGGGCACGAACACCGGGGAGCTGTTTTTT
>TRBJ2-1|TRBD1|many|TRBV5-4
CASSRGQERNEQFF
TGTGCCAGCAGCAGGGGACAGGAGCGAAATGAGCAGTTCTTC
>TRBJ2-6|-|many|TRBV28
CASVNSGANVLTF
TGTGCCTCAGTTAACTCTGGGGCCAACGTCCTGACTTTC
>TRBJ2-2|TRBD1|many|TRBV11-2
CASSFLQGADGELFF
TGTGCCAGCAGCTTTTTACAGGGGGCGGACGGGGAGCTGTTTTTT
>TRBJ2-1|TRBD2|-|TRBV9
CASSALGGGARSYNEQFF
TGTGCCAGCAGCGCATTGGGCGGGGGGGCCCGCTCCTACAATGAGCAGTTCTTC
>TRBJ2-3|-|medium-sized|TRBV7-2
CASREASTDTQYF
TGTGCCAGCAGGGAGGCTAGCACAGATACGCAGTATTTT
>TRBJ2-5|-|many|TRBV15
CATSRDGGGVVETQYF
TGTGCCACCAGCAGAGATGGGGGTGGGGTCGTAGAGACCCAGTACTTC
>TRBJ2-1|TRBD2|few|TRBV5-4
CASSRTSGRAAEQFF
TGTGCCAGCAGCCGTACTAGCGGGAGGGCCGCTGAGCAGTTCTTC
>TRBJ1-1|-|many|TRBV27
CASRSAGAPNTEAFF
TGTGCCAGCAGATCGGCGGGGGCCCCGAACACTGAAGCTTTCTTT
>TRBJ1-3|-|many|TRBV25-1
CASSEGYTIYF
TGTGCCAGCAGTGAGGGGTACACCATATATTTT
>TRBJ2-3|-|many|TRBV3-1
CASSQDWPDPTDTQYF
TGTGCCAGCAGCCAAGATTGGCCGGACCCCACAGATACGCAGTATTTT
>TRBJ2-1|-|many|TRBV15
CATSNSLRVQFF
TGTGCCACCAGCAACAGCCTCCGTGTGCAGTTCTTC
>TRBJ1-5|-|many|TRBV6-1
CASSGSSNQPQHF
TGTGCCAGCAGTGGATCCAGCAATCAGCCCCAGCATTTT
>TRBJ2-1|TRBD2|many|TRBV9
CASSVDLASGTKGDEQFF
TGTGCCAGCAGCGTAGATTTGGCTAGCGGGACTAAGGGGGATGAGCAGTTCTTC
>TRBJ2-5|TRBD2|few|TRBV5-5
CASSFTALGTSGTGGETQYF
TGTGCCAGCAGCTTTACAGCCCTCGGGACTAGCGGGACCGGTGGAGAGACCCAGTACTTC
>TRBJ1-6|-|many|TRBV2
CASRSQYYNSPLHF
TGTGCCAGCAGATCACAGTACTATAATTCACCCCTCCACTTT
>TRBJ2-2|TRBD2|many|TRBV12-3/TRBV12-4
CASSLYASGSFRELFF
TGTGCCAGCAGTTTATACGCTAGCGGGAGTTTTAGGGAGCTGTTTTTT
>TRBJ2-7|-|-|TRBV7-2
CASSLGVGEYYEQYF
TGTGCCAGCAGCTTAGGGGTCGGGGAATACTACGAGCAGTACTTC
>TRBJ2-3|-|many|TRBV7-2
CASSLGLHPDTQYF
TGTGCCAGCAGCTTAGGACTACACCCAGATACGCAGTATTTT
>TRBJ2-5|TRBD2|few|TRBV9
CASSPYGGGKGETQYF
TGTGCCAGCAGCCCCTATGGGGGGGGAAAGGGAGAGACCCAGTACTTC